This is a list of T cell receptor beta chains from one sample in a study of blood T cell repertoires in COVID-19. Clones were read by immunoSEQ multiplex PCR, and TCRdb kept only the in-frame ones, dropping some. This repertoire shows fewer than 110,000 clones, more than 75% found once; its top ten account for 12%. Sequenced sample: peripheral blood. Receptors originate from a human donor in a cohort sampled during active COVID-19. Both conserved end residues are part of each CDR3. Where a row states a size, it is once, few, many or the class of an expanded clone; other rows omit it.

>-|17|TRBV5-4
CASSYSRTGGSYNEQFF
>-|14|TRBV19
CASTDRWENYGYTF
>once|13|TRBV11-2
CASSTSSGYGYTF
>-|14|TRBV27
CASSLTGWRQPQHF
>-|15|TRBV6-1
CASSEPGAVNSPLHF
>-|18|TRBV12-5
CASGRSKTGFVRGETQYF
>-|12|TRBV28
CASTRTGYEQYF
>-|15|TRBV7-2
CASREGLAGSWEQYF
>-|12|TRBV30
CAWSHSGNTIYF
>-|11|TRBV6-4
CASSGAYGYTF
>few|15|TRBV28
CASSSTPTANYGYTF
>-|14|TRBV27
CASSFRQGNSPLHF
>-|19|TRBV11-2
CASSLVDRGSSSTNEKLFF
>-|14|TRBV6-7
CASSYSICGTAAFF
>-|17|TRBV6-8
CASTRPGLAGGNYEQYF
>once|14|TRBV29-1
CSATGYTVYNEQFF
>-|15|TRBV30
CAWSSTGSSGNTIYF
>-|16|TRBV4-1
CASSQGSGEKKETQYF
>-|11|TRBV7-8
CASSPRETQYF
>-|14|TRBV5-1
CASSPDRGSGEQYF
>-|13|TRBV7-8
CASSGATNYGYTF
>-|14|TRBV5-1
CASRPGQGGDTQYF
>-|15|TRBV18
CASSPRQGAGETQYF
>-|16|TRBV5-1
CASSLDPGQGVGGYTF
>once|17|TRBV11-3
CASSTLSGGVDTGELFF
>-|15|TRBV5-1
CASSSSAGGTETQYF
>-|14|TRBV10-2
CAISGVGLAGELFF
>few|13|TRBV3-1/TRBV3-2
CASSPQDGEKSFF
>few|15|TRBV18
CASSPGTGDNQPQHF
>-|16|TRBV24-1
CATSESPGQGIGELFF
>-|16|TRBV28
CASSLRQGVGNQPQHF
>once|16|TRBV3-1/TRBV3-2
CASSQGAGGGGQPQHF
>-|13|TRBV7-3
CASSQQGADTQYF
>-|13|TRBV19
CASSSGWTGELFF
>-|13|TRBV18
CASSPGEAYGYTF
>-|13|TRBV30
CAWSYRGIETQYF
>-|16|TRBV13
CASSSTARGLADTQYF
>-|17|TRBV4-2
CASSQDRTSSGANVLTF
>-|15|TRBV6-5
CASSSGLISYNEQFF
>-|15|TRBV5-1
CASSPRTGEYNEQFF
>-|17|TRBV3-1/TRBV3-2
CASSRGLAGTGSYEQYF
>-|15|TRBV24-1
CATSDRRQGDETQYF
>-|15|TRBV18
CASSPPGGSTREQFF
>-|15|TRBV7-2
CASSFFRGQKYEQYF
>-|16|TRBV6-6
CASSYVQGTRGNTIYF
>-|13|TRBV11-3
CASSLDRHSEAFF
>-|15|TRBV2
CASSSTGGFAGELFF
>-|14|TRBV7-2
CASSLAGTALRAFF
>-|15|TRBV2
CASSRQAAGANVLTF
>-|12|TRBV5-1
CASSADREKLFF
>-|11|TRBV7-9
CASSFGDKEYF
>few|16|TRBV7-9
CASSWGTGGRQETQYF
>-|21|TRBV9
CASSRTRPTSGVVGGTDTQYF
>-|14|TRBV6-2/TRBV6-3
CASSDTGNTGELFF
>few|15|TRBV6-1
CASSDLDRVSYEQYF
>-|13|TRBV6-5
CASTARQVDGYTF